Shown below are 4 T cell receptor beta chains from a single sample sequenced in a study of long-term antiretroviral therapy in people with HIV. The libraries were made with immunoSEQ v3.0 at survey level. Data came from immunoSEQ multiplex PCR; TCRdb stores just in-frame clones and leaves some out. The sample consists of some 16,000 clones, under 85% of them appearing once. Specimen: unsorted PBMCs, collected roughly 2.1 years before starting antiretroviral therapy. The receptors come from a man aged 25 to 45 with HIV.

The genes are TRBV9 and TRBJ2-7; D is ambiguous. Germline V gives CDR1 SGDLS, CDR2 YYNGEE. Trimming left V 0 bases short and J 1 base short, with 8 bases between. The CDR3 length is 14 residues. CDR3 protein: CASSVEGGSYEQYF. CDR3 DNA sequence: TGTGCCAGCAGCGTAGAAGGCGGATCCTACGAGCAGTACTTC.

J is TRBJ2-1 and V is TRBV5-1; 14 bases align to TRBD2. Trimming cost V 7 bases and J 10 bases; bases outside gene matches: 4. The CDR3 extends over 13 amino acids. Germline loops: CDR1 SGHRS, CDR2 YFSETQ. CDR3 sequence: CASRLAGGREQFF. The CDR3 nucleotides read TGCGCCAGCCGACTAGCGGGGGGGAGAGAGCAGTTCTTC.

V usage is TRBV19 and J usage is TRBJ2-2; 12 bases fit TRBD2. Germline V gene sequence: CDR1 LNHDA, CDR2 SQIVND (reference sequence). V trimming: 11 bases; J trimming: 4 bases; junction bases outside the gene matches: 5. This CDR3 has 14 residues. The CDR3 DNA reads TGTGCCGCCTCTAGCGGGGGGGGCACCGGGGAGCTGTTTTTT. Translating gives CAASSGGGTGELFF.

The chain combines TRBV5-5 with TRBJ2-7; D ambiguous. Per germline, CDR1 SGHKS and CDR2 YYEKEE (reference sequence). V shed 0 bases and J shed 3 bases, with 10 bases lying between them. This CDR3 is built from 14 residues. The CDR3, as DNA: TGTGCCAGCAGCTTGGTATCAGCGAACTACGAGCAGTACTTC. This sequence encodes CASSLVSANYEQYF.